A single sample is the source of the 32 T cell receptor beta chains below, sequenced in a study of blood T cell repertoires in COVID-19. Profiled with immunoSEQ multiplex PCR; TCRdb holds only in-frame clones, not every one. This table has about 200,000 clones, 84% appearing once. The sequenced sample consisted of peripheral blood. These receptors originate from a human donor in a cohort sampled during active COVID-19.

The CDR3 DNA is TGCGCCAGCAGCTTGGGAAGGAGGGAGGAGCAGTACTTC. Protein sequence: CASSLGRREEQYF. The chain is built from TRBV5-1 and TRBJ2-7; TRBD2 might be the D (6 bases). This CDR3 contains 13 residues. Looked up from germline, CDR1 is SGHRS and CDR2 is YFSETQ. The germline V and J ends were trimmed by 0 bases and 7 bases, with 11 bases remaining between them.

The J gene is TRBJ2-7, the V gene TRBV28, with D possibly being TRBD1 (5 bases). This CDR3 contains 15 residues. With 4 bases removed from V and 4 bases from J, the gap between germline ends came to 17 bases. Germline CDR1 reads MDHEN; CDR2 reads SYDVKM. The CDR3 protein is CASSSPGRGGYEQYF. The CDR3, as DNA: TGTGCCAGCAGTTCCCCAGGGCGCGGCGGATACGAGCAGTACTTC.

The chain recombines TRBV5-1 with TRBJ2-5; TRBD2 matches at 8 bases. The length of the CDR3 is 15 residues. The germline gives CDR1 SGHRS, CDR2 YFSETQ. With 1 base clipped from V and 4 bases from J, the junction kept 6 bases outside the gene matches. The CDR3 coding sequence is TGCGCCAGCAGCTTGTACAGCGGGAGTATAGAGACCCAGTACTTC. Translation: CASSLYSGSIETQYF.

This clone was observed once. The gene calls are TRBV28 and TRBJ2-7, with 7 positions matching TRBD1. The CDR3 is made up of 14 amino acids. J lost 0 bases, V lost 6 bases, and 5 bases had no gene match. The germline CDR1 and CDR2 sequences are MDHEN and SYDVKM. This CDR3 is CASRRTGDSYEQYF. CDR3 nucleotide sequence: TGTGCCAGCAGGCGTACAGGGGACTCCTACGAGCAGTACTTC.

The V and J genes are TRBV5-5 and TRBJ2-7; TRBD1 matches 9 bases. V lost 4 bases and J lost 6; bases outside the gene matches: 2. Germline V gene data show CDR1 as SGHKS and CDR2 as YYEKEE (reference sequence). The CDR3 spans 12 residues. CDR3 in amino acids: CASSGDRVEQYF. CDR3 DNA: TGTGCCAGCAGCGGGGACAGGGTCGAGCAGTACTTC.

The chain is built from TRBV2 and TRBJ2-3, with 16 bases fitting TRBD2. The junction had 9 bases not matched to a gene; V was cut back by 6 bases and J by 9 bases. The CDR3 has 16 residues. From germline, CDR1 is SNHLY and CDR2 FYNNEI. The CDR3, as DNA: TGTGCCAGCAGCCCGGGACTAGCGGGGGGGCGGGGGACGCAGTATTTT. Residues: CASSPGLAGGRGTQYF.

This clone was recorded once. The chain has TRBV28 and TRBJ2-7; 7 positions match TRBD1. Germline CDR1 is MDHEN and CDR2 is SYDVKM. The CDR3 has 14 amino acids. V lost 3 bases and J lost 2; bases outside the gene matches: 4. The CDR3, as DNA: TGTGCCAGCAGTTTTCCCGGGACAGCCTACGAGCAGTACTTC. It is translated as CASSFPGTAYEQYF. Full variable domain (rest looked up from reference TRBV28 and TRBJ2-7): DVKVTQSSRYLVKRTGEKVFLECVQDMDHENMFWYRQDPGLGLRLIYFSYDVKMKEKGDIPEGYSVSREKKERFSLILESASTNQTSMYLCASSFPGTAYEQYFGPGTRLTVT.

CDR3 DNA: TGTGCCAGCAGTCGTCAGACGGGACTAAAGCATGAGCAGTTCTTC. As protein: CASSRQTGLKHEQFF. The J gene is TRBJ2-1, the V gene TRBV7-2; 7 nucleotides agree with TRBD2. The CDR3 is 15 amino acids. CDR1 is SGHTA, CDR2 FQGNSA, per germline. Trimming removed 6 bases from V and 8 bases from J; junction bases left unmatched: 13.

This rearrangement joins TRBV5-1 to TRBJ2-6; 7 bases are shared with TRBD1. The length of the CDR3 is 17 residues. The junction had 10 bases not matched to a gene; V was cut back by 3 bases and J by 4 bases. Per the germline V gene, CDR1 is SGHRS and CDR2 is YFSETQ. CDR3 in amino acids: CASSWTQTGFGANVLTF. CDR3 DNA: TGCGCCAGCAGCTGGACCCAGACAGGGTTCGGGGCCAACGTCCTGACTTTC.

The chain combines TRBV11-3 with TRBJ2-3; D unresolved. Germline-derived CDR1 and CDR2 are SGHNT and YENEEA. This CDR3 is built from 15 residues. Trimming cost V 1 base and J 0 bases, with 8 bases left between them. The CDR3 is CASSLGATSTDTQYF. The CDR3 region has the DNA TGTGCCAGCAGCTTAGGGGCAACTAGCACAGATACGCAGTATTTT.

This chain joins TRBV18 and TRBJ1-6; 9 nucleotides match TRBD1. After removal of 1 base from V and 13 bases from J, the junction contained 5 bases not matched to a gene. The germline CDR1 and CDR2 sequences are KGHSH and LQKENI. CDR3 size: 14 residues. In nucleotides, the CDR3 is TGTGCCAGCTCACCACAGGGGACAGGGTCCCCCCTCCACTTT. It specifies CASSPQGTGSPLHF.

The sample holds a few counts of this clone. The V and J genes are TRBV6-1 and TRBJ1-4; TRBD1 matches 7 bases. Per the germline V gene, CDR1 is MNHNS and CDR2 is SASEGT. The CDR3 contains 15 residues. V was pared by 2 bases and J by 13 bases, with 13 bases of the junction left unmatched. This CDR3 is CASSERRTGSVGLFF. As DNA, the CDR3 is TGTGCCAGCAGTGAACGTCGGACAGGAAGCGTCGGACTGTTTTTT.

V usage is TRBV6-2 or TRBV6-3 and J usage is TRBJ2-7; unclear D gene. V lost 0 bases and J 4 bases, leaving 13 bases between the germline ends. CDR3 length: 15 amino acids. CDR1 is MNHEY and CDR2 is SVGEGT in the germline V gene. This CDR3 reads CASSYSPIDWYEQYF. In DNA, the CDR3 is TGTGCCAGCAGTTACTCACCTATTGACTGGTACGAGCAGTACTTC.

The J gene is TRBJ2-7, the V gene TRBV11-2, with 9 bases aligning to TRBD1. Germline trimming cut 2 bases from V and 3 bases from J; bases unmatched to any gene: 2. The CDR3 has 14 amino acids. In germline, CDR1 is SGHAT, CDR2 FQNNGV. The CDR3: CASSLPGQGYEQYF. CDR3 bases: TGTGCCAGCAGCTTACCGGGACAGGGCTACGAGCAGTACTTC.

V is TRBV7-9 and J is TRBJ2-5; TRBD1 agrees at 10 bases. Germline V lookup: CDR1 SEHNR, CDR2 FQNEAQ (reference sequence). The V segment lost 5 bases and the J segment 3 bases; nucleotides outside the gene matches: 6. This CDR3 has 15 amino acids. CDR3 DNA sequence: TGTGCCAGCAGCCTCCGGGACAGGGGTGAAGAGACCCAGTACTTC. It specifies CASSLRDRGEETQYF.

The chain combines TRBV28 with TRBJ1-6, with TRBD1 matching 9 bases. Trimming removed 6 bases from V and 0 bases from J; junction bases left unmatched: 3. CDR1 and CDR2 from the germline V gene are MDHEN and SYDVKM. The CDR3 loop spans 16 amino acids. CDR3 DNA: TGTGCCAGCAGGGACAGGGGAAGCTCCTATAATTCACCCCTCCACTTT. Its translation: CASRDRGSSYNSPLHF.

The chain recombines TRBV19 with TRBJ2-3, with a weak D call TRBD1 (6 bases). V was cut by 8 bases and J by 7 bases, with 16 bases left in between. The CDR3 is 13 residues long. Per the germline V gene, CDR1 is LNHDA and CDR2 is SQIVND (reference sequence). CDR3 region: CASGPPGHHTQYF. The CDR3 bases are TGTGCCAGTGGACCTCCGGGACACCATACGCAGTATTTT.

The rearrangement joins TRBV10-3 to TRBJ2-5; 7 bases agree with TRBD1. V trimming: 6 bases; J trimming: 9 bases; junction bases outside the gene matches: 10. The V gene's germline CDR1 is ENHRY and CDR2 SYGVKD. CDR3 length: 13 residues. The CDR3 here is CAISAGTERSQYF. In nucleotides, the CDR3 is TGTGCCATCAGCGCAGGGACAGAGAGATCCCAGTACTTC.

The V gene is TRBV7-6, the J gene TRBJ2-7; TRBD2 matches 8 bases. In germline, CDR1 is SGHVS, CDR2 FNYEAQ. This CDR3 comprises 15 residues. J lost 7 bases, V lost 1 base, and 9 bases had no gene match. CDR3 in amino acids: CASSLGPAGAGEQYF. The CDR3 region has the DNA TGTGCCAGCAGCTTAGGACCAGCGGGAGCGGGGGAGCAGTACTTC.

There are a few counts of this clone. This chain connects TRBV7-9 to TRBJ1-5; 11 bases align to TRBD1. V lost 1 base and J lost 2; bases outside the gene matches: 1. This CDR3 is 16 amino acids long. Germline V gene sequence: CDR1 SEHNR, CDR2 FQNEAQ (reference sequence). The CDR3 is CASSLGDRGGNQPQHF. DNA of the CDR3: TGTGCCAGCAGCTTAGGGGACAGGGGGGGCAATCAGCCCCAGCATTTT.

CDR3 coding DNA: TGTGCCAGCAGTTTAACGTACAGGGCCGATACGCAGTATTTT. It codes for CASSLTYRADTQYF. The chain employs TRBV28 and TRBJ2-3, with D maybe TRBD1 (6 bases). Per germline, CDR1 MDHEN and CDR2 SYDVKM. The germline V and J ends were trimmed by 2 bases and 6 bases, with 12 bases remaining between them. The CDR3 totals 14 residues.

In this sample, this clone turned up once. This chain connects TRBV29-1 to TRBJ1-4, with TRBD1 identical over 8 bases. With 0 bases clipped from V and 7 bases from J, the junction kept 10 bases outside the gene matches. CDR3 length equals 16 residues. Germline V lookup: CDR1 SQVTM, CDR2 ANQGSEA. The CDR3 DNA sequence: TGCAGCGTTGAAGATTGGCGACAGGGGATAGGTGAAAAACTGTTTTTT. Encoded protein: CSVEDWRQGIGEKLFF.

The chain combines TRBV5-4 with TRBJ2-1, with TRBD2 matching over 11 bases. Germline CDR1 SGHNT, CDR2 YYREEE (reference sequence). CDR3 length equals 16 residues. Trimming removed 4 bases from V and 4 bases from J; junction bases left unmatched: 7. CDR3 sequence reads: CASSTTLAGGYNEQFF. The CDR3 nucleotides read TGTGCCAGCAGCACCACGCTAGCGGGAGGTTACAATGAGCAGTTCTTC.

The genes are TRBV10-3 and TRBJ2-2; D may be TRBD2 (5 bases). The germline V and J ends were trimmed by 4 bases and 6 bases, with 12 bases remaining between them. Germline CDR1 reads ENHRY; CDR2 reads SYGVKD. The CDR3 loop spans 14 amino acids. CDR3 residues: CAISGGFAAGELFF. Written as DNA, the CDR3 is TGTGCCATCAGTGGCGGGTTTGCGGCCGGGGAGCTGTTTTTT.

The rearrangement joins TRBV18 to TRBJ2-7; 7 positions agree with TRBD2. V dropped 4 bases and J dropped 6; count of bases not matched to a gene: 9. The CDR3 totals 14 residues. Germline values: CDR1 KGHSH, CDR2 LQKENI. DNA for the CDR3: TGTGCCAGCTCACTCTCCGGGGGGAGGAGCGAGCAGTACTTC. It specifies CASSLSGGRSEQYF.

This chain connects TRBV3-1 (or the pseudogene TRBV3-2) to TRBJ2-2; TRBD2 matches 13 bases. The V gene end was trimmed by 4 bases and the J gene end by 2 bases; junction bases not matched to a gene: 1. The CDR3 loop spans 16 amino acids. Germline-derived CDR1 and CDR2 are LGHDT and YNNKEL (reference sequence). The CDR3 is CASSPGLAGNTGELFF. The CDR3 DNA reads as TGTGCCAGCAGCCCGGGACTAGCGGGAAACACCGGGGAGCTGTTTTTT.

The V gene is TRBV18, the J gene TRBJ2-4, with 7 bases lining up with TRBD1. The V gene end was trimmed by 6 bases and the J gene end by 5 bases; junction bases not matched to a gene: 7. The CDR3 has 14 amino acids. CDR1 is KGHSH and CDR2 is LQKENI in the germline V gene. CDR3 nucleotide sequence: TGTGCCAGCTCGTTCAGGGACAGCCAAAACATTCAGTACTTC. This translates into CASSFRDSQNIQYF. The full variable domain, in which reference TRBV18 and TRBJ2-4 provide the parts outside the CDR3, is NAGVMQNPRHLVRRRGQEARLRCSPMKGHSHVYWYRQLPEEGLKFMVYLQKENIIDESGMPKERFSAEFPKEGPSILRIQQVVRGDSAAYFCASSFRDSQNIQYFGAGTRLSVL.

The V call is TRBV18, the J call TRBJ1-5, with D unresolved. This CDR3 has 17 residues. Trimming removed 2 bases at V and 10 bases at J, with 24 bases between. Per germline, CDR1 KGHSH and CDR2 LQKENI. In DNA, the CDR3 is TGTGCCAGCTCACCAGTTCACGACACCTCTAACCCCCCACCCCAGCATTTT. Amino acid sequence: CASSPVHDTSNPPPQHF.

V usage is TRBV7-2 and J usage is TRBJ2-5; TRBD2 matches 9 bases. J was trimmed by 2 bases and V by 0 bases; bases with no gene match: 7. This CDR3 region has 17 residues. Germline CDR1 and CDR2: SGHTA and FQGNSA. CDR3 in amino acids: CASSLARLAGTQETQYF. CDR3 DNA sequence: TGTGCCAGCAGCTTAGCCCGGCTAGCGGGAACACAAGAGACCCAGTACTTC.

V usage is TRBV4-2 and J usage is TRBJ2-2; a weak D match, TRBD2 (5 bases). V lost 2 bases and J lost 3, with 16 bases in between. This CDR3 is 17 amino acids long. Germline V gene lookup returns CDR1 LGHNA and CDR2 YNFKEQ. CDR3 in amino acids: CASSQRLRGSDTGELFF. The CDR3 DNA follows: TGTGCCAGCAGCCAAAGACTTCGAGGGTCGGACACCGGGGAGCTGTTTTTT.

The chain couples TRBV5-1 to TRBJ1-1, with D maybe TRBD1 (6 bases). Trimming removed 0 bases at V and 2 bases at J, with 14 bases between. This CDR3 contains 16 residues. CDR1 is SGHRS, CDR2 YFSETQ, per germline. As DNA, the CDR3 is TGCGCCAGCAGCTTGGTTTTGCCAGGGGCAAACACTGAAGCTTTCTTT. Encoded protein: CASSLVLPGANTEAFF.

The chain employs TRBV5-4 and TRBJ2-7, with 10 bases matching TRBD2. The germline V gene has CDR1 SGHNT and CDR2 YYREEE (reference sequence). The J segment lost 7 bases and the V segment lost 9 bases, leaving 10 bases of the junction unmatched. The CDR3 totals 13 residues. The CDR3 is CATGQREGSEQYF. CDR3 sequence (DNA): TGTGCCACGGGCCAGCGGGAGGGTAGTGAGCAGTACTTC.